Shown below are 2 T cell receptor beta chains from a single sample sequenced in a study of cytomegalovirus exposure and HLA in healthy donors. Use of 60 Vbeta and 13 Jbeta primers characterized the PCR. The repertoire was sequenced with immunoSEQ multiplex PCR; TCRdb's copy has only in-frame clones and lacks some. Of tens of thousands of clones in the sample, around four fifths are singletons; the top ten hold 2.5%. Sequenced input: PBMCs. All receptors derive from a male donor in good health and CMV-seropositive.

The chain couples TRBV15 to TRBJ2-1; TRBD2 matches at 11 bases. CDR1 is LNHNV, CDR2 YYDKDF, per germline (reference sequence). The CDR3 is 17 amino acids. Trimming cost V 3 bases and J 9 bases; bases outside gene matches: 13. The CDR3 nucleotides read TGTGCCACCAGCAGGCCAACTAGCGGGAGTACTCGATTTGAGCAGTTCTTC. Protein product: CATSRPTSGSTRFEQFF. The variable domain in full, completed from reference TRBV15 and TRBJ2-1, reads DAMVIQNPRYQVTQFGKPVTLSCSQTLNHNVMYWYQQKSSQAPKLLFHYYDKDFNNEADTPDNFQSRRPNTSFCFLDIRSPGLGDTAMYLCATSRPTSGSTRFEQFFGPGTRLTVL.

The rearrangement links TRBV30 to TRBJ2-1; 8 nucleotides align to TRBD2. With 0 bases clipped from V and 7 bases from J, the junction kept 8 bases outside the gene matches. CDR1 and CDR2 from the germline V gene are GTSNPN and SVGIG (reference sequence). This CDR3 contains 15 residues. CDR3 DNA sequence: TGTGCCTGGAGTGTCAGCGGGAGTCACTGGAATGAGCAGTTCTTC. Protein: CAWSVSGSHWNEQFF.